These 29 T cell receptor beta chains originate from one sample sequenced in a study of spatial heterogeneity in lung cancer. TCRdb independently ran MiXCR on the 5' RACE reads; one entry per CDR3 protein. The data contain roughly 15,000 distinct CDR3 sequences, approximately 19% of them singletons. Time point described: blood at routine non-recurrence follow-up after resection. The sample consisted of PBMCs, taken at follow-up. The receptors were gathered from a male donor with early-stage non-small cell lung cancer.

There are many counts of this clonotype. The chain is built from TRBV29-1 and TRBJ1-2; D is ambiguous. This CDR3 contains 12 residues. Germline lookup yields CDR1 SQVTM and CDR2 ANQGSEA. V lost 4 bases and J 7 bases, leaving 13 bases between the germline ends. The CDR3 nucleotides read TGCAGCGTTGCCATCGACCGGACTGGCTACACCTTC. Translation gives CSVAIDRTGYTF. The whole variable domain, remainder taken from reference TRBV29-1 and TRBJ1-2, is SAVISQKPSRDICQRGTSLTIQCQVDSQVTMMFWYRQQPGQSLTLIATANQGSEATYESGFVIDKFPISRPNLTFSTLTVSNMSPEDSSIYLCSVAIDRTGYTFGSGTRLTVV.

About this clonotype: A much larger clone lies a single base off, so this may be a read error. The genes are TRBV7-3 and TRBJ2-6; D gene unclear. V dropped 6 bases and J dropped 0 bases, with 12 bases sitting between them. The CDR3 runs 16 residues. Germline values: CDR1 SGHTA, CDR2 FQGTGA. The CDR3 coding sequence is TGTGCCAGCAGATCCCCAGGAAACTCTGGGGCCAACGTCCTGACTTTC. Protein sequence: CASRSPGNSGANVLTF. The full variable domain, in which reference TRBV7-3 and TRBJ2-6 provide the parts outside the CDR3, is GAGVSQTPSNKVTEKGKYVELRCDPISGHTALYWYRQSLGQGPEFLIYFQGTGAADDSGLPNDRFFAVRPEGSVSTLKIQRTERGDSAVYLCASRSPGNSGANVLTFGAGSRLTVL.

This clonotype is deemed medium-sized. J is TRBJ2-1 and V is TRBV6-5; D gene uncertain. Trimming removed 8 bases at V and 7 bases at J, with 12 bases between. This CDR3 is built from 12 residues. CDR1 is MNHEY, CDR2 SVGAGI, per germline. In DNA form, the CDR3 reads TGTGCCAGCTCCCCCTTTCGGAATGAGCAGTTCTTC. The encoded protein is CASSPFRNEQFF.

CDR3: CASSQEKGLAGAYNEQFF. CDR3 coding DNA: TGCGCCAGCAGCCAAGAAAAGGGACTAGCGGGGGCATACAATGAGCAGTTCTTC. The chain links TRBV4-1 to TRBJ2-1, with 14 bases lining up with TRBD2. The V segment lost 0 bases and the J segment 4 bases; nucleotides outside the gene matches: 5. The CDR3 contains 18 residues. Per the germline V gene, CDR1 is MGHRA and CDR2 is YSYEKL.

Within the sample, this clonotype is large (0.1 to 1%). CDR3 bases: TGCAGTGCTAGAAAAGATGGGGGAGAGACCCAGTACTTC. It yields the protein CSARKDGGETQYF. This sequence joins TRBV20-1 and TRBJ2-5, with D tentatively TRBD1 or TRBD2 (5 bases each). The CDR3 spans 13 residues. V was cut by 2 bases and J by 4 bases, with 11 bases left in between. Germline V gene sequence: CDR1 DFQATT, CDR2 SNEGSKA (reference sequence).

On this clonotype: A much larger clone is a single base away; this may be a read error. The chain uses TRBV15 and TRBJ2-5; no clear D gene. The CDR3 contains 13 residues. CDR1 is LNHNV, CDR2 YYDKDF, per germline (reference sequence). CDR3 residues: CATSTGRKETRYF. CDR3 bases: TGTGCCACCAGCACCGGAAGAAAAGAGACCCGGTACTTC.

The CDR3 loop is CASSPLFLRGASREEQYF. In DNA, the CDR3 is TGCGCCAGCAGCCCCCTTTTTTTGCGGGGGGCCTCTCGGGAAGAGCAGTACTTC. The chain carries TRBV4-1 and TRBJ2-7, with 8 bases matching TRBD2. Germline lookup yields CDR1 MGHRA and CDR2 YSYEKL. With 4 bases clipped from V and 7 bases from J, the junction kept 21 bases outside the gene matches. The CDR3 loop spans 18 amino acids.

This chain links TRBV29-1 with TRBJ1-2; 7 bases align to TRBD1. J was trimmed by 5 bases and V by 7 bases; bases with no gene match: 13. This CDR3 is 14 amino acids long. The germline V gene encodes CDR1 SQVTM and CDR2 ANQGSEA. CDR3 sequence reads: CSAVAGGGLYGYTF. CDR3 in DNA: TGCAGCGCGGTGGCAGGGGGAGGGCTATATGGCTACACCTTC.

In this sample, this clonotype is medium-sized. The chain recombines TRBV20-1 with TRBJ2-2; D gene ambiguous. The germline V and J ends were trimmed by 0 bases and 4 bases, with 9 bases remaining between them. This CDR3 contains 14 residues. Germline V CDR1 and CDR2: DFQATT, SNEGSKA (reference sequence). The CDR3 spells CSARDLMVTGELFF. CDR3 DNA sequence: TGCAGTGCTAGAGATCTAATGGTCACCGGGGAGCTGTTTTTT.

Judged by abundance, this clonotype is medium-sized. V is TRBV2 and J is TRBJ2-5, with 8 bases that match TRBD1. The ends lost 6 bases at V and 7 bases at J; junction bases unmatched: 7. This CDR3 comprises 13 residues. Germline V gene data show CDR1 as SNHLY and CDR2 as FYNNEI. The CDR3 region is CASRFRGLTTQYF. CDR3 coding DNA: TGTGCCAGCAGGTTCAGGGGGCTGACGACCCAGTACTTC.

The rearrangement joins TRBV5-1 to TRBJ2-7; the D gene is possibly TRBD2 (6 bases). V dropped 4 bases and J dropped 0 bases, with 14 bases sitting between them. This CDR3 comprises 15 residues. The germline CDR1 and CDR2 sequences are SGHRS and YFSETQ. CDR3 coding DNA: TGCGCCAGCAGCAGGGTGGCGGGGAGCTCCTACGAGCAGTACTTC. Translating it yields CASSRVAGSSYEQYF.

This clonotype was recorded many times. The V gene is TRBV6-1, the J gene TRBJ2-2, with D possibly being TRBD1 (7 bases). There are 14 residues in the CDR3. Germline loops: CDR1 MNHNS, CDR2 SASEGT. V gave up 8 bases and J gave up 5 bases, with 15 bases separating them. The CDR3 DNA reads TGTGCCAGCGGGGGGCTACAGGGGACCGGGGAGCTGTTTTTT. This codes for CASGGLQGTGELFF.

The genes are TRBV19 and TRBJ2-5; 7 bases align to TRBD1. Germline V CDR1 and CDR2: LNHDA, SQIVND (reference sequence). V shed 3 bases and J 4 bases; nucleotides not matched to a gene: 5. The CDR3 spans 14 residues. CDR3 protein: CASSMLTGRETQYF. The DNA of the CDR3 is TGTGCCAGTAGTATGCTGACAGGGAGAGAGACCCAGTACTTC.

This clonotype rates as medium-sized. This chain uses TRBV5-1 with TRBJ2-7; D may be TRBD1 (6 bases). This CDR3 comprises 15 residues. The V gene's germline CDR1 is SGHRS and CDR2 YFSETQ. The germline V and J ends were trimmed by 3 bases and 3 bases, with 16 bases remaining between them. The CDR3 here is CASSYTGTTGYEQYF. The CDR3 nucleotides read TGCGCCAGCAGCTACACCGGGACAACGGGCTACGAGCAGTACTTC. The entire variable domain, with the rest obtained from reference TRBV5-1 and TRBJ2-7, is as follows: KAGVTQTPRYLIKTRGQQVTLSCSPISGHRSVSWYQQTPGQGLQFLFEYFSETQRNKGNFPGRFSGRQFSNSRSEMNVSTLELGDSALYLCASSYTGTTGYEQYFGPGTRLTVT.

This clonotype was observed a few times. The chain combines TRBV7-2 with TRBJ2-7, with D possibly TRBD2 on 5 matching bases. CDR3 length equals 16 residues. V was cut by 6 bases and J by 2 bases, with 20 bases left in between. CDR1 is SGHTA and CDR2 is FQGNSA in the germline V gene. CDR3 region: CASSLKAGRTPYEQYF. The DNA for the CDR3 is TGTGCCAGCAGTCTTAAGGCGGGCAGGACCCCCTACGAGCAGTACTTC.

This chain links TRBV20-1 with TRBJ1-6; D is undetermined. CDR3 size: 13 residues. Germline CDR1 is DFQATT and CDR2 is SNEGSKA (reference sequence). V lost 5 bases and J lost 7, with 12 bases in between. This CDR3 is CSALRTVNSPLHF. In DNA form, the CDR3 reads TGCAGTGCTCTTAGGACGGTGAATTCACCCCTCCACTTT.

The sample holds many counts of this clonotype. The chain uses TRBV15 and TRBJ1-5, with a weak D call TRBD1 (5 bases). Germline V gives CDR1 LNHNV, CDR2 YYDKDF (reference sequence). V was cut by 0 bases and J by 7 bases, with 13 bases left in between. CDR3 length: 15 residues. CDR3 sequence (DNA): TGTGCCACCAGCAGAGATTTATCTGGACACCAGCCCCAGCATTTT. This translates into CATSRDLSGHQPQHF.

This clonotype was seen more than once but under ten times. V is TRBV25-1 and J is TRBJ1-2, with TRBD1 matching 7 bases. CDR3 length: 15 amino acids. Germline V gives CDR1 MGHDK, CDR2 SYGVNS. Trimming cost V 3 bases and J 1 base; bases outside gene matches: 5. The CDR3 DNA reads as TGTGCCAGCAGTGATTCCGGGACAGTTAACTATGGCTACACCTTC. Translated: CASSDSGTVNYGYTF.

This clonotype showed up just a few times. The chain combines TRBV9 with TRBJ2-7; 7 bases map to TRBD2. This CDR3 spans 14 amino acids. V was pared by 4 bases and J by 3 bases, with 7 bases of the junction left unmatched. CDR1 and CDR2 from the germline V gene are SGDLS and YYNGEE. Written as DNA, the CDR3 is TGTGCCAGCAGCCCGGGACTACTTGGCTACGAGCAGTACTTC. Amino acid sequence: CASSPGLLGYEQYF.

This clonotype was counted at least ten times. At one end the junction does not follow the germline gene, possibly because of a read error. The chain has TRBV7-7 and TRBJ2-5, with 10 nucleotides matching TRBD2. Per the germline V gene, CDR1 is SSHAT and CDR2 is FNYEAQ (reference sequence). The CDR3 length is 17 residues. The CDR3 DNA reads TGTGCTAGCAGCTTAGAGTATTCGCTAGCGGGGGAAGAGACCCAGTACTTC. Translated: CASSLEYSLAGEETQYF.

This clonotype is labeled as medium-sized. The chain carries TRBV20-1 and TRBJ2-7, with 8 bases that match TRBD2. The CDR3 loop spans 17 amino acids. V shed 0 bases and J 0 bases; nucleotides not matched to a gene: 10. Germline V gives CDR1 DFQATT, CDR2 SNEGSKA (reference sequence). CDR3 residues: CSARDPLSGASSYEQYF. CDR3 nucleotide sequence: TGCAGTGCTAGAGATCCTCTTAGCGGGGCTTCCTCCTACGAGCAGTACTTC.

This clonotype was seen many times. The chain recombines TRBV2 with TRBJ1-5, with D unresolved. V was shortened by 5 bases and J by 0 bases, with 8 bases between the two germline ends. CDR3 length: 14 amino acids. Per germline, CDR1 SNHLY and CDR2 FYNNEI. CDR3 residues: CASSPLNSNQPQHF. The CDR3 bases are TGTGCCAGCAGTCCCCTGAATAGCAATCAGCCCCAGCATTTT.

In its sample, this clonotype was seen a few times. The gene calls are TRBV12-3 or TRBV12-4 and TRBJ2-2; D uncertain. The ends were cut back, 5 bases at V and 5 bases at J, with 6 bases in the middle. This CDR3 contains 12 residues. The chain's CDR3 is CASSRGTGELFF. The CDR3 coding sequence is TGTGCCAGCAGTCGAGGAACCGGGGAGCTGTTTTTT.

Judged by abundance, this clonotype is medium-sized. V usage is TRBV24-1 and J usage is TRBJ2-4, with TRBD1 matching over 7 bases. The CDR3 contains 14 residues. The germline V gene has CDR1 KGHDR and CDR2 SFDVKD. Losses at the gene ends were 6 bases for V and 5 bases for J; bases not matched to a gene: 6. For the CDR3, the DNA is TGTGCCACCAGTCCCCGGGACAGCCAAAACATTCAGTACTTC. Amino acid sequence: CATSPRDSQNIQYF.

Worth noting for this clonotype: Without the conserved terminal phenylalanine or tryptophan, this CDR3 likely stems from a read error. This chain links TRBV19 with TRBJ2-5; 8 bases are shared with TRBD2. The germline V gene has CDR1 LNHDA and CDR2 SQIVND (reference sequence). Trimming at V came to 5 bases and at J to 5 bases, leaving 10 bases not matched to a gene. The CDR3 is 15 residues long. This chain's CDR3 is CASSPIAGPGETQYV. The CDR3, as DNA: TGTGCCAGTAGTCCAATAGCGGGGCCCGGCGAGACCCAGTACGTC.

This clonotype was recorded a few times. The gene calls are TRBV28 and TRBJ2-3; D is uncertain. V gave up 3 bases and J gave up 1 base, with 11 bases separating them. CDR1 MDHEN and CDR2 SYDVKM come from the germline V gene. The CDR3 consists of 15 residues. The CDR3 DNA reads TGTGCCAGCAGTTTGGTGAAGGGCGGCACAGATACGCAGTATTTT. This gives the protein CASSLVKGGTDTQYF.

The chain joins TRBV5-4 to TRBJ2-2, with a tentative D call TRBD2 (7 bases). The CDR3 loop spans 15 amino acids. Germline V CDR1 and CDR2: SGHNT, YYREEE (reference sequence). Trimming shortened V by 4 bases and J by 3 bases, and 13 bases separated the two germline ends. The chain's CDR3 is CASSTGGRDTGELFF. CDR3 DNA sequence: TGTGCCAGCAGCACCGGGGGGCGTGACACCGGGGAGCTGTTTTTT.

On this clonotype itself: A read error is likely, as this CDR3 ends without the conserved phenylalanine or tryptophan. The chain links TRBV3-1 to TRBJ2-3; D is ambiguous. Germline lookup yields CDR1 LGHDT and CDR2 YNNKEL (reference sequence). The V and J ends lost 5 bases and 2 bases respectively, with 14 bases between them. The CDR3 spans 15 residues. The CDR3 DNA reads as TGTGCCAGCAGCACCTCCGACACCTTCACAGATACGCAGTATTCT. Its protein product is CASSTSDTFTDTQYS.

The rearrangement links TRBV2 to TRBJ2-7; tentative D call: TRBD1 (5 bases). The CDR3 runs to 10 residues. The germline V gene encodes CDR1 SNHLY and CDR2 FYNNEI. The germline V and J ends were trimmed by 9 bases and 2 bases, with 5 bases remaining between them. CDR3 amino acids: CARDTYEQYF. As DNA, the CDR3 is TGTGCCAGGGACACCTACGAGCAGTACTTC.